A selection of T cell receptor beta chains follows, all from one sample in a study of blood T cell repertoires in COVID-19. Here immunoSEQ multiplex PCR was the method, and the copy in TCRdb shows in-frame clones only, minus some. This table holds about 130,000 clones, roughly four fifths found once. The sample taken for sequencing was peripheral blood. The receptor source for this set is a man aged 60 to 75 with acute or convalescent COVID-19. CDR3s include the opening cysteine and the closing phenylalanine or tryptophan. A D gene is named only where the DNA matches it firmly. Size is stated for part of the rows, as once, few or many counts, or as a class when the clone is expanded.

TRBJ2-5 TRBV2 NA NA TGTGCCAGCAGGGGCCGAGGGGGAGAGACCCAGTACTTC CASRGRGGETQYF
TRBJ2-3 TRBV27 once TRBD2 TGTGCCAGCAGTTTGAGGCGGGAGGGGAGCACAGATACGCAGTATTTT CASSLRREGSTDTQYF
TRBJ1-2 TRBV20-1 NA NA TGCAGTGTCCAGAGGGGGGGCTACACCTTC CSVQRGGYTF
TRBJ2-5 TRBV30 NA NA TGTGCCTGGAGTGTAATGGACAGAGAGACCCAGTACTTC CAWSVMDRETQYF
TRBJ2-2 TRBV25-1 NA TRBD1 TGTGCCAGCAGTGGGGACAGGGGGCGGACCGGGGAGCTGTTTTTT CASSGDRGRTGELFF
TRBJ2-7 TRBV20-1 NA NA TGCAGTGCTAGAGGGTCATCCGGGCAGTACTTC CSARGSSGQYF
TRBJ2-1 TRBV6-6 NA TRBD1 TGTGCCAGCAGTTACCCCCCCGGGACAGGGGAGTTCTTC CASSYPPGTGEFF
TRBJ2-1 TRBV25-1 once TRBD2 TGTGCCAGCAGTGGGGGACTAGCGGGATGGGGGAATGAGCAGTTCTTC CASSGGLAGWGNEQFF
TRBJ1-5 TRBV7-8 NA TRBD1 TGTGCCAGCAGCACGAGGACAGGACCGCCCCAGCATTTT CASSTRTGPPQHF
TRBJ1-5 TRBV7-8 NA NA TGTGCCAGCAGCTTGGGCACAGGGTTTGATCAGCCCCAGCATTTT CASSLGTGFDQPQHF
TRBJ2-7 TRBV10-3 NA TRBD1 TGTGCCATCAGTGCGCCGGGACAGGGCCACTACGAGCAGTACTTC CAISAPGQGHYEQYF
TRBJ2-3 TRBV29-1 NA TRBD2 TGCAGCGTTATAGGTTTAGGAGGGACTAGCGGAAGTTCTAGCACAGATACGCAGTATTTT CSVIGLGGTSGSSSTDTQYF
TRBJ2-2 TRBV18 NA NA TGTGCCAGCTCACCACTAGCGGAGACTAACACCGGGGAGCTGTTTTTT CASSPLAETNTGELFF
TRBJ2-1 TRBV19 medium-sized NA TGTGCCAGTAGTATAGACCAGGGGTCCTACAATGAGCAGTTCTTC CASSIDQGSYNEQFF
TRBJ2-1 TRBV5-4 NA TRBD2 TGTGCCAGCAGCTCCCCCCGGGAGGACAATGAGCAGTTCTTC CASSSPREDNEQFF
TRBJ1-2 TRBV29-1 once NA TGCAGCGCCTCTGGGGCAGGGTCCTATGGCTACACCTTC CSASGAGSYGYTF
TRBJ1-1 TRBV28 NA NA TGTGCCAGCAGTTTGGCCGGCGGGGCTAACACTGAAGCTTTCTTT CASSLAGGANTEAFF
TRBJ2-7 TRBV10-1 NA TRBD2 TGCGCCAGCCCCCCCCAGACTAGCGGGTGCCCCTACGAGCAGTACTTC CASPPQTSGCPYEQYF
TRBJ1-1 TRBV10-3 few NA TGTGCCATCAGGGGCCGCAGGGCCGACACTGAAGCTTTCTTT CAIRGRRADTEAFF
TRBJ2-4 TRBV27 NA TRBD2 TGTGCCAGCGGAACCGGGACTAGCGGAGTTCTAGCCAAAAACATTCAGTACTTC CASGTGTSGVLAKNIQYF
TRBJ1-2 TRBV19 NA TRBD1 TGTGCCAGTACTGTATCAGGGGGCGCCAGCTATGGCTACACCTTC CASTVSGGASYGYTF
TRBJ1-1 TRBV21-1 NA NA TGTGCCAGCAGCAGGATGGGACAGCTTTTACCACTATATGACACTGAAGCTTTCTTT CASSRMGQLLPLYDTEAFF
TRBJ1-1 TRBV7-8 NA NA TGTGCCAGCAAGGTTCGGGGGGTGGGCACTGAAGCTTTCTTT CASKVRGVGTEAFF
TRBJ2-7 TRBV3-1/TRBV3-2 NA NA TGTGCCAGCAGCCATGGACAGAACTCCTACGAGCAGTACTTC CASSHGQNSYEQYF
TRBJ2-4 TRBV7-8 NA TRBD1 TGTGCCAGCAGCTTAGTAGGTGGACAGGGGGCGTCTAGCGCCAAAAACATTCAGTACTTC CASSLVGGQGASSAKNIQYF
TRBJ2-1 TRBV7-3 NA TRBD2 TGTGCCAGCAGCTCCGGACTAGCGGCTTTGGGTGAGCAGTTCTTC CASSSGLAALGEQFF
TRBJ1-1 TRBV19 once TRBD1 TGTGCCAGTAGCGGACAGGGGGCGACTGAAGCTTTCTTT CASSGQGATEAFF
TRBJ1-2 TRBV29-1 NA NA TGCAGCGTTGAACACAGCCACTATGGCTACACCTTC CSVEHSHYGYTF
TRBJ2-2 TRBV2 few TRBD2 TGTGCCAGCAGGGGGACTAGCGGGAGGAACACCGGGGAGCTGTTTTTT CASRGTSGRNTGELFF
TRBJ1-6 TRBV2 NA TRBD1 TGTGCCAGCAGCGGACAGGGTGAGGGTTCACCCCTCCACTTT CASSGQGEGSPLHF
TRBJ2-1 TRBV5-1 NA TRBD2 TGCGCCAGCGGGAGGGGCTCCTACAATGAGCAGTTCTTC CASGRGSYNEQFF
TRBJ1-2 TRBV2 medium-sized NA TGTGCCAGCAGTGGACAGAGCCCCTACTATGGCTACACCTTC CASSGQSPYYGYTF
TRBJ1-5 TRBV24-1 NA TRBD1 TGTGCCACCAGTGATGCCAGGGGGGCGGCCAATCAGCCCCAGCATTTT CATSDARGAANQPQHF
TRBJ1-2 TRBV3-1/TRBV3-2 NA NA TGTGCCAGCAGCCTGCGGGGTTATGGCTACACCTTC CASSLRGYGYTF
TRBJ1-1 TRBV12-3/TRBV12-4 NA NA TGTGCCAGCAGTGGGAGCACTGAAGCTTTCTTT CASSGSTEAFF
TRBJ2-1 TRBV7-3 once NA TGTGCCAGCAGCTTAGCTGTGCAGAACTCCTACAATGAGCAGTTCTTC CASSLAVQNSYNEQFF
TRBJ1-2 TRBV5-4 once NA TGTGCCAGCAGCTTGGCCCGGGGAAACGACTATGGCTACACCTTC CASSLARGNDYGYTF
TRBJ1-2 TRBV6-5 NA NA TGTGCCAGCAGTCCTGGGACTTCAGGTGGCTACACCTTC CASSPGTSGGYTF
TRBJ2-5 TRBV2 NA TRBD2 TGTGCCTCTAGCGGGAGTGGTGAGGAGACCCAGTACTTC CASSGSGEETQYF
TRBJ2-7 TRBV5-1 NA TRBD1 TGCGCCAGCTCGCCGGGACAGGGGGCTTGGGAGCAGTACTTC CASSPGQGAWEQYF
TRBJ2-1 TRBV30 NA NA TGTGCTTTCGGGAGCTCCTACAATGAGCAGTTCTTC CAFGSSYNEQFF
TRBJ1-1 TRBV2 NA NA TGTGCCAGCAGGGAACAACGGCGGCCTGAAGCTTTCTTT CASREQRRPEAFF
TRBJ1-1 TRBV5-4 NA NA TGTGCCAGCAGCTTGGAGGGGGTTAATAGGGTGGCTTTCTTT CASSLEGVNRVAFF
TRBJ2-3 TRBV1 NA NA TGCACCAGCAGCCAAGATACACAGCGGGAGATGAGGGCAGATACGCAGTATTTT CTSSQDTQREMRADTQYF
TRBJ2-3 TRBV27 NA NA TGTGCCAGCAGTTACGTCAGGGGGGCGAGCACAGATACGCAGTATTTT CASSYVRGASTDTQYF
TRBJ1-5 TRBV27 NA NA TGTGCCAGCAGTGCGGGACGCCCAAATCAGCCCCAGCATTTT CASSAGRPNQPQHF
TRBJ1-2 TRBV7-9 NA TRBD1 TGTGCCAGCAGCCGGCCAGGGGGGCGGGATGGCTACACCTTC CASSRPGGRDGYTF
TRBJ2-1 TRBV7-8 once TRBD1 TGTGCCAGCAGCCTCACGACAGGGATGCAGTTCTTC CASSLTTGMQFF